This TCR beta chain was captured in a study of T cell repertoires in cytomegalovirus infection. Study summary: Selected CMV epitopes included recently identified HLA-C-restricted ones as well as well-studied HLA-B-restricted ones. CMV infection and matching HLA type were both indicated by public TCR beta signatures.

TCRdb recomputed calls from the reads with MiXCR, one row per CDR3 protein. In the table there are 450,000 to 600,000 distinct CDR3 sequences, under 45% of which are singletons. Whole-study findings and limits: There were HLA-C-restricted CMV-specific TCR beta clonotypes dominating the ex vivo response.

About this clonotype itself: No antigen is known for it.

The CDR3 is made up of 15 amino acids. Trimming removed 3 bases at V and 0 bases at J, with 11 bases between. Germline loops: CDR1 SGHVS, CDR2 FNYEAQ. Material: cultured PBMCs, obtained from culture after CMV antigen stimulation. The clonotype comes from a human donor in good health (CMV status not recorded). Some clones in this sample may be carry-over from other donors' samples. The chain combines TRBV7-6 with TRBJ1-1, with D uncertain. This CDR3 reads CASSFYGFMNTEAFF. The DNA of the CDR3 is TGTGCCAGCAGCTTTTACGGATTCATGAACACTGAAGCTTTCTTT.